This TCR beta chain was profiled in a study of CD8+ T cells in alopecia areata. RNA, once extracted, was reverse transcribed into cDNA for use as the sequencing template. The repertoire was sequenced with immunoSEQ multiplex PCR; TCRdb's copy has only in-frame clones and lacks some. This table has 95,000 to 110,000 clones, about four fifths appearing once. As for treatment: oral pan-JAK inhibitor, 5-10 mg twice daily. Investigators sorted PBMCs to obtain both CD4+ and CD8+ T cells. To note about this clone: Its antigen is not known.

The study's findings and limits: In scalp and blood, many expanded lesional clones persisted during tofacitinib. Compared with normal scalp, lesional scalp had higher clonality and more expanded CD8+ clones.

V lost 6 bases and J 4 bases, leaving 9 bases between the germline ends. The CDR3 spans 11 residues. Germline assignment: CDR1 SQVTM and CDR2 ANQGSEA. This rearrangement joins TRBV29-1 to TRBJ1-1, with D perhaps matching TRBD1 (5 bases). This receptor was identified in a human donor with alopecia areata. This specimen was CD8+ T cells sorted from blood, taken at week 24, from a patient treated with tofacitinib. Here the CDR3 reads CSVNGGTEAFF. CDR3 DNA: TGCAGCGTCAACGGGGGCACTGAAGCTTTCTTT.